The 18 T cell receptor beta chains below come from one sample, sequenced in a study of PD-1 blockade in classical Hodgkin lymphoma. Time point meaning: cycle 4 day 1 (C4D1), after less than 7 weeks of nivolumab. Brentuximab vedotin exposure varied among the patients, all of whom had relapsed after autologous stem cell transplantation. The repertoire was sequenced with immunoSEQ multiplex PCR; TCRdb's copy has only in-frame clones and lacks some. The sample has tens of thousands of clones; around 80% are singletons. Sequences were derived from peripheral blood mononuclear cells (PBMCs), sampled before the fourth cycle of nivolumab. The receptors come from a human donor with classical Hodgkin lymphoma.

V is TRBV2 and J is TRBJ2-7, with D perhaps assigned TRBD1 or TRBD2 (6 bases each). CDR3 size: 13 residues. Per germline, CDR1 SNHLY and CDR2 FYNNEI. Trimming took 6 bases from V and 2 from J, leaving 11 bases between them. CDR3 region: CASRRDTAYEQYF. The CDR3 DNA is TGTGCCAGCAGGCGGGACACAGCCTACGAGCAGTACTTC.

This clone occurred a few times. The rearrangement uses TRBV5-1 and TRBJ2-7; weak D call: TRBD1 (6 bases). The V gene lost 0 bases and the J gene lost 3 bases, with 13 bases spanning the gap. CDR3 length: 15 amino acids. Germline V gene sequence: CDR1 SGHRS, CDR2 YFSETQ. Written as DNA, the CDR3 is TGCGCCAGCAGCTTGGCCAACAGGGACGTCTACGAGCAGTACTTC. This encodes CASSLANRDVYEQYF.

This chain connects TRBV7-7 to TRBJ2-5; 7 positions match TRBD1. V lost 5 bases to trimming and J lost 1 base; unmatched junction nucleotides: 4. The CDR3 sequence is 14 residues long. Germline assignment: CDR1 SSHAT and CDR2 FNYEAQ (reference sequence). For the CDR3, the DNA is TGTGCCAGCAGCCTAGGGACAGCCCAAGAGACCCAGTACTTC. Encoded protein: CASSLGTAQETQYF.

This sequence joins TRBV28 and TRBJ2-3, with TRBD2 identical over 15 bases. Germline CDR1 MDHEN, CDR2 SYDVKM. J was trimmed by 5 bases and V by 6 bases; bases with no gene match: 6. The CDR3 consists of 16 residues. CDR3 coding DNA: TGTGCCAGCAGCTGGGGGACTAGCGGGGGGAGAGATACGCAGTATTTT. It yields the protein CASSWGTSGGRDTQYF.

Points on this clone: An end of the junction does not agree with germline; a read error may underlie this. The rearrangement links TRBV27 to TRBJ2-5; possible D gene TRBD2, 6 bases. Germline values: CDR1 MNHEY, CDR2 SMNVEV (reference sequence). CDR3 size: 14 residues. CDR3 in DNA: TGTGCCGGCAGGAGGGGTCAGGGTCGAGAGACCCAGTACTTC. Translated, it gives CAGRRGQGRETQYF.

The V gene is TRBV5-1, the J gene TRBJ2-2; D is perhaps TRBD2 (6 bases). The CDR3 extends over 14 amino acids. The ends were cut back, 5 bases at V and 4 bases at J, with 12 bases in the middle. The germline V gene encodes CDR1 SGHRS and CDR2 YFSETQ. The CDR3 loop is CASSFVRGTGELFF. Written as DNA, the CDR3 is TGCGCCAGCAGTTTTGTGCGGGGCACCGGGGAGCTGTTTTTT.

This rearrangement joins TRBV11-3 to TRBJ2-1; perhaps TRBD2 as D (5 bases). Germline loops: CDR1 SGHNT, CDR2 YENEEA. CDR3 length: 12 residues. V lost 6 bases and J lost 5, with 8 bases in between. The DNA for the CDR3 is TGTGCCAGCAGTTTCGGGAACAATGAGCAGTTCTTC. Residues: CASSFGNNEQFF.

The CDR3 loop reads CASSKGQGASYEQYF. Written as DNA, the CDR3 is TGTGCCAGCAGCAAGGGACAGGGGGCATCCTACGAGCAGTACTTC. The rearrangement uses TRBV7-8 and TRBJ2-7, with 12 bases lining up with TRBD1. Per the germline V gene, CDR1 is SGHVS and CDR2 is FQNEAQ. This CDR3 comprises 15 residues. Trimming at V came to 5 bases and at J to 1 base, leaving 3 bases not matched to a gene.

This clone came up a few times. The V call is TRBV2, the J call TRBJ1-2; 7 positions agree with TRBD1. The germline V gene encodes CDR1 SNHLY and CDR2 FYNNEI. The V and J ends lost 6 bases and 9 bases, in that order; junction bases with no gene match: 7. The CDR3 runs 12 residues. The CDR3, as DNA: TGTGCCAGCAGCTACGAGGGACAGCGCTACACCTTC. Translation: CASSYEGQRYTF. The full variable domain, with the rest looked up from reference TRBV2 and TRBJ1-2, is EPEVTQTPSHQVTQMGQEVILRCVPISNHLYFYWYRQILGQKVEFLVSFYNNEISEKSEIFDDQFSVERPDGSNFTLKIRSTKLEDSAMYFCASSYEGQRYTFGSGTRLTVV.

The rearrangement joins TRBV7-8 to TRBJ2-1; tentatively, D is TRBD2 (5 bases). Germline lookup yields CDR1 SGHVS and CDR2 FQNEAQ. The CDR3 has 12 amino acids. V shed 5 bases and J shed 9 bases, with 11 bases lying between them. The CDR3 sequence is CASSLGRGEQFF. The CDR3 bases are TGTGCCAGCAGCCTAGGACGGGGTGAGCAGTTCTTC. Together with reference TRBV7-8 and TRBJ2-1, the CDR3 gives the full variable domain: GAGVSQSPRYKVAKRGQDVALRCDPISGHVSLFWYQQALGQGPEFLTYFQNEAQLDKSGLPSDRFFAERPEGSVSTLKIQRTQQEDSAVYLCASSLGRGEQFFGPGTRLTVL.

J is TRBJ2-7 and V is TRBV7-2; D ambiguous. The germline gives CDR1 SGHTA, CDR2 FQGNSA. The length of the CDR3 is 12 residues. Trimming shortened V by 1 base and J by 3 bases, and 4 bases separated the two germline ends. The CDR3 bases are TGTGCCAGCAGCTTAGACCTCTACGAGCAGTACTTC. Protein: CASSLDLYEQYF.

The rearrangement links TRBV21-1 to TRBJ2-3; the table names TRBD2, a call not compared with the DNA. TRBV21-1 is a pseudogene. The CDR3 runs to 17 residues. The CDR3, as DNA: TGTGCCAGCAGCAAAGGAGATCCTAAAACTAGCACAGATACGCAGTATTTT. Translation: CASSKGDPKTSTDTQYF.

The chain couples TRBV7-2 to TRBJ2-2, with 10 bases matching TRBD2. Looked up from germline, CDR1 is SGHTA and CDR2 is FQGNSA. V shed 5 bases and J 5 bases; nucleotides not matched to a gene: 11. The CDR3 extends over 17 amino acids. This chain's CDR3 is CASSLSGGMLSTGELFF. The CDR3 coding sequence is TGTGCCAGCAGCCTTAGCGGGGGGATGTTGAGTACCGGGGAGCTGTTTTTT. Looking up the rest from reference TRBV7-2 and TRBJ2-2 gives the full variable domain: GAGVSQSPSNKVTEKGKDVELRCDPISGHTALYWYRQSLGQGLEFLIYFQGNSAPDKSGLPSDRFSAERTGGSVSTLTIQRTQQEDSAVYLCASSLSGGMLSTGELFFGEGSRLTVL.

The chain recombines TRBV7-9 with TRBJ1-1; no firm D call. From germline, CDR1 is SEHNR and CDR2 FQNEAQ (reference sequence). V was cut by 0 bases and J by 10 bases, with 12 bases left in between. The length of the CDR3 is 13 residues. The CDR3 DNA follows: TGTGCCAGCAGCTTAGCGGAAAGGTTCGGAGCTTTCTTT. Translating gives CASSLAERFGAFF. The variable domain in full, completed from reference TRBV7-9 and TRBJ1-1, reads DTGVSQNPRHKITKRGQNVTFRCDPISEHNRLYWYRQTLGQGPEFLTYFQNEAQLEKSRLLSDRFSAERPKGSFSTLEIQRTEQGDSAMYLCASSLAERFGAFFGQGTRLTVV.

The V gene is TRBV7-9, the J gene TRBJ1-1; D is ambiguous. V lost 4 bases to trimming and J lost 1 base, with 10 bases between them. The CDR3 is made up of 14 amino acids. Germline loops: CDR1 SEHNR, CDR2 FQNEAQ (reference sequence). The CDR3: CASSSQPGNTEAFF. Here the CDR3 DNA reads TGTGCCAGCAGCTCCCAGCCAGGGAACACTGAAGCTTTCTTT.

This chain uses TRBV4-2 with TRBJ2-6; the D is unclear. The CDR3 has 16 residues. CDR1 and CDR2 (germline): LGHNA, YNFKEQ. Between the trimmed V and J ends, which lost 6 bases and 0 bases, there was a span of 12 bases. CDR3 sequence reads: CASSRDPSSGANVLTF. For the CDR3, the DNA is TGTGCCAGCAGTCGTGATCCAAGCTCTGGGGCCAACGTCCTGACTTTC.

The chain has TRBV5-4 and TRBJ2-2, with D hard to call. V was cut by 4 bases and J by 6 bases, with 10 bases left in between. The CDR3 sequence is 13 residues long. Germline V gives CDR1 SGHNT, CDR2 YYREEE (reference sequence). The CDR3 protein is CASSLDFAGELFF. The CDR3 region has the DNA TGTGCCAGCAGCCTTGACTTCGCCGGGGAGCTGTTTTTT. Together with reference TRBV5-4 and TRBJ2-2, the CDR3 gives the full variable domain: ETGVTQSPTHLIKTRGQQVTLRCSSQSGHNTVSWYQQALGQGPQFIFQYYREEENGRGNFPPRFSGLQFPNYSSELNVNALELDDSALYLCASSLDFAGELFFGEGSRLTVL.

Comment on this clone: The same CDR3 can be traced to other DNA sequences in this sample. The V gene is TRBV6-5, the J gene TRBJ1-2, with D uncertain. CDR1 and CDR2 from the germline V gene are MNHEY and SVGAGI. The CDR3 contains 12 residues. Trimming removed 7 bases from V and 3 bases from J, with 9 bases in between. The CDR3: CASKREDYGYTF. Written as DNA, the CDR3 is TGTGCCAGCAAAAGAGAGGACTATGGCTACACCTTC.